This T cell receptor (beta chain) was sequenced in a study of blood T cell repertoires in COVID-19. Overall study context: The United States, Italy and Spain supplied acute and convalescent COVID-19 samples. Nucleic acid was either cDNA or gDNA, and it came from T cells, B-cell-depleted T cells, or PBMCs.

Methods used by the authors: Amplified reference gene primers provided the basis for estimating nucleated cell counts. Profiled with immunoSEQ multiplex PCR; TCRdb holds only in-frame clones, not every one. V and J calls plus clone size are reproduced from that table; the DNA served to infer D and trimming. This sample has about 35,000 clones, with roughly 85% found just once. In germline, CDR1 is LNHDA, CDR2 SQIVND (reference sequence). V lost 6 bases to trimming and J lost 6 bases; unmatched junction nucleotides: 7. The CDR3 is 15 amino acids. The V call is TRBV19, the J call TRBJ1-5; TRBD1 matches at 11 bases. The sample was peripheral blood. This receptor was identified in a man aged 55 to 70 with active or convalescent COVID-19. As DNA, the CDR3 is TGTGCCAGTAGCACGGGGACAGGGGGTAGTCAGCCCCAGCATTTT. Encoded protein: CASSTGTGGSQPQHF.